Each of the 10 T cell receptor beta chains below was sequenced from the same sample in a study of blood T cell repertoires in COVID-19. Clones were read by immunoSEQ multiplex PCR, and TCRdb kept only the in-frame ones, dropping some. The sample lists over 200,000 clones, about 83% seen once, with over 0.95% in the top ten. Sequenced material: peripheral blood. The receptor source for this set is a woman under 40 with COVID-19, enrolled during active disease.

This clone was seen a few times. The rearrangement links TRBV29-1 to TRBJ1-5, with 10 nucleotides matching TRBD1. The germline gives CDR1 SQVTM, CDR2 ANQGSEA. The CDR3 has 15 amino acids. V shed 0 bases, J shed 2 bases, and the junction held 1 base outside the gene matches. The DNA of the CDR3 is TGCAGCGTTGAAGATGGGACAGGGGGCAATCAGCCCCAGCATTTT. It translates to CSVEDGTGGNQPQHF.

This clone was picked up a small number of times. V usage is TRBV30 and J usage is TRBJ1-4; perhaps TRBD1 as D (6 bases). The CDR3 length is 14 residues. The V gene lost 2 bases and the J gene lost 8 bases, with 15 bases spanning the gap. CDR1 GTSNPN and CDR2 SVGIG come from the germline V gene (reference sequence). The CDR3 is CAWSSRRGDEKLFF. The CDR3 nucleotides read TGTGCCTGGAGTTCCCGCAGGGGAGACGAAAAACTGTTTTTT.

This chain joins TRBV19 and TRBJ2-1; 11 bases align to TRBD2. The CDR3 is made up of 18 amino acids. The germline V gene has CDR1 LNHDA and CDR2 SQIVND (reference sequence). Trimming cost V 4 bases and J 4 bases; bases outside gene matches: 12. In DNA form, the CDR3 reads TGTGCCAGTAGTAGATACGGCACTAGCGGGGGAACGTACAATGAGCAGTTCTTC. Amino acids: CASSRYGTSGGTYNEQFF.

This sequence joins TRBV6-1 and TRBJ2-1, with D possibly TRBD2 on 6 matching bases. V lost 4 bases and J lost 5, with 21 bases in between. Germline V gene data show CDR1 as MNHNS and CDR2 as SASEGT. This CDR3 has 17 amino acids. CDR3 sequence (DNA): TGTGCCAGCAGTGCCCCACTCCGGAGGGAAATTCACAATGAGCAGTTCTTC. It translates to CASSAPLRREIHNEQFF.

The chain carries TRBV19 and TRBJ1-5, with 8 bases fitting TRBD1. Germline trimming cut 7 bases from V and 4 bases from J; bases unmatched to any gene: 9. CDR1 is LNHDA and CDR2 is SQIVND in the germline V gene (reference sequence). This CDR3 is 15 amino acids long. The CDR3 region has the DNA TGTGCCAGTAATTTGGACAGGGTGGGTAATCAGCCCCAGCATTTT. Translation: CASNLDRVGNQPQHF.

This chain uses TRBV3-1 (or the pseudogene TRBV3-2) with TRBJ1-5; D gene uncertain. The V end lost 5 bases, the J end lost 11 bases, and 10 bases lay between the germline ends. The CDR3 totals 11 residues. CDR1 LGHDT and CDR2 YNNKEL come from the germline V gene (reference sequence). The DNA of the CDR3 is TGTGCCAGCAGCGAGGGAGGGACCCAGCATTTT. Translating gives CASSEGGTQHF.

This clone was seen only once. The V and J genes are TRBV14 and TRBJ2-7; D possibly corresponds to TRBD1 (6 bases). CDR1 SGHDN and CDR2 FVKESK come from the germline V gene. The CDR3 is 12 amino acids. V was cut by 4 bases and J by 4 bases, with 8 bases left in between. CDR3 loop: CASSRTAYEQYF. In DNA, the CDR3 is TGTGCCAGCAGCCGGACAGCGTACGAGCAGTACTTC.

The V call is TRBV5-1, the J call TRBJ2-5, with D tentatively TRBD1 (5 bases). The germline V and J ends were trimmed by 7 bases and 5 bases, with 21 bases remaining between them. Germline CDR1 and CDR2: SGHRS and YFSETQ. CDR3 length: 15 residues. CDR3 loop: CASASGQGNMETQYF. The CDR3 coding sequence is TGCGCCAGCGCATCAGGACAAGGGAATATGGAGACCCAGTACTTC.

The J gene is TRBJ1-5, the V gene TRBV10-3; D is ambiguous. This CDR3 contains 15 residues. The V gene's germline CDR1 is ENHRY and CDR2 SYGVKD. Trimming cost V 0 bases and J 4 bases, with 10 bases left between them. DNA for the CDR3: TGTGCCATCAGTGAGTCGAACAGCTTGAATCAGCCCCAGCATTTT. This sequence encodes CAISESNSLNQPQHF.

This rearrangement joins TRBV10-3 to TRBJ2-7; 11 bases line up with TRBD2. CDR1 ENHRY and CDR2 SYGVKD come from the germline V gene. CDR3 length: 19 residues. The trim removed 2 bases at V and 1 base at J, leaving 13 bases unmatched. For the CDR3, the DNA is TGTGCCATCAGTGAGGGGGCTAGCGGGGGGCCAACAGCTTCCTACGAGCAGTACTTC. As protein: CAISEGASGGPTASYEQYF.